The following is a T cell receptor beta chain sequence with its context. This clone is assessed as medium-sized (0.01 to 0.1%). Its antigen is not yet known. Base qualities are not at hand, and no much larger clone is one base apart. The data were taken from a study of OX40 agonist ivuxolimab in advanced cancers. Concerning the study at large: The costimulatory receptor OX40 (CD134) was targeted by ivuxolimab, a fully human IgG2 agonistic monoclonal antibody. Intravenous ivuxolimab was administered to patients every 2 weeks at six dose levels: 0.01, 0.1, 0.3, 1.5, 3 and 10 mg/kg. Of the approximately 50 dose-escalation patients, hepatocellular carcinoma was present in some 19, melanoma in approximately 15, renal cell carcinoma in 9 and head and neck cancer in 9. A male proportion of 82.7% and a mean age of 60 years, ranging from about 23 to 90, were recorded for the dose-escalation cohort. Prior anti-PD-1, anti-PD-L1 or anti-CTLA-4 therapy was permitted, and checkpoint inhibitors had been received by less than 45% of dose-escalation patients. Partial responses occurred in three dose-escalation patients, of whom one had hepatocellular carcinoma and two had cutaneous melanoma. Peripheral TCRbeta sequencing was intended to test whether TCR sequence diversity was altered and clonal T-cell expansion was caused by ivuxolimab. The paper covers the monotherapy dose-escalation part of the phase I ivuxolimab trial, which included N = 52 patients. Overall study results and their limits: After ivuxolimab, CD8+ T cells had more expanded clones than CD4+ T cells on average. In the 0.1-3.0 mg/kg groups, partial responders had among the lowest normalized peripheral clonal expansion, particularly in CD8+ T cells. Low levels of normalized T-cell clonal expansion were also seen in some nonresponding patients. Which antigens the clonally expanded peripheral T cells were specific for was not determined. At doses from 0.1 to 3.0 mg/kg, clonal expansion was seen in both CD4+ and CD8+ blood T cells between baseline and week 6.

For sequencing of the TCRbeta CDR3 region, genomic DNA was extracted from the sorted cells. The immunoSEQ Assay was used for sequencing of TCRbeta CDR3 regions. TCRdb stores this immuneACCESS table with in-frame sequences only. Part of the clones is absent; in the studies checked, under half of the shortfall reflects unresolved V genes, and no reason is known for the rest. The sample profile shows 70,000 to 80,000 clones; over 90% of them were found once. The ten largest clones represent 6.2% of the sample. Including the terminal cysteine and phenylalanine, the CDR3 comprises 16 residues. Only CDR3 DNA remains: 48 bases, in frame from the first base. V gives up 5 bases and J gives up 3 bases, and the segment between their germline ends measures 18 bases. As encoded in the germline V gene (reference sequence), CDR1 is SEHNR while CDR2 is FQNEAQ. The trial excluded patients who had a history of autoimmune disease or who were on systemic immunosuppression. Peripheral blood for TCR sequencing was drawn from every dose cohort at baseline, at cycle 4 day 1 and at cycle 7 day 1. Samples came from an open-label, multicenter, first-in-human phase I dose-escalation trial of ivuxolimab. Adults with locally advanced or metastatic melanoma, renal cell carcinoma, hepatocellular carcinoma or head and neck squamous cell carcinoma were enrolled in the trial. CD4+ and CD8+ T cells were sorted separately from peripheral blood before TCR sequencing.

The sequenced sample was CD4+ or CD8+ T cells sorted from blood, obtained in a trial of the OX40 agonist ivuxolimab. The rearrangement combines TRBV7-9 with TRBJ2-3; TRBD2 is perhaps the D gene, given 5 matching bases. This clonotype was obtained from an adult with an advanced solid tumor such as melanoma, head and neck, liver or kidney cancer. For the CDR3, the sequence is CASSLSGRGSTDTQYF. The sequenced DNA: TGTGCCAGCAGCCTCAGCGGTAGAGGATCTACAGATACGCAGTATTTT.